Following are 12 T cell receptor beta chains from one sample sequenced in a study of blood T cell repertoires in COVID-19. Sequenced by immunoSEQ multiplex PCR; TCRdb stores in-frame clones only, minus some. The sample holds roughly 400,000 clones, 89% seen once. Specimen: PBMCs or T cells enriched from blood (not recorded which). The receptor source for this set is a woman aged 25 to 39 who had recovered from COVID-19.

The rearrangement uses TRBV6-2 or TRBV6-3 and TRBJ2-7; no clear D. Germline V lookup: CDR1 MNHEY, CDR2 SVGEGT. This CDR3 has 12 residues. V was cut by 4 bases and J by 6 bases, with 10 bases left in between. CDR3 protein: CASSLAWLEQYF. The CDR3 nucleotides are TGTGCCAGCAGTTTAGCATGGCTCGAGCAGTACTTC.

The chain combines TRBV7-8 with TRBJ2-7; 8 positions match TRBD1. Losses at the gene ends were 2 bases for V and 3 bases for J; bases not matched to a gene: 18. The CDR3 consists of 19 residues. Germline V gene data show CDR1 as SGHVS and CDR2 as FQNEAQ. CDR3 amino acids: CASSLNVFPGTGHDYEQYF. CDR3 DNA: TGTGCCAGCAGCTTAAATGTGTTCCCCGGGACAGGACATGACTACGAGCAGTACTTC.

CDR3 amino acids: CASSTRTSIPMYGYTF. The DNA for the CDR3 is TGTGCCAGCAGTACCCGGACATCCATCCCTATGTATGGCTACACCTTC. The V gene is TRBV6-2 or TRBV6-3, the J gene TRBJ1-2; tentatively, D is TRBD1 (5 bases). The CDR3 length is 16 residues. V gave up 5 bases and J gave up 5 bases, with 21 bases separating them. Germline CDR1 is MNHEY and CDR2 is SVGEGT.

The chain couples TRBV5-4 to TRBJ1-1, with a tentative D call TRBD1 (6 bases). The germline V gene has CDR1 SGHNT and CDR2 YYREEE (reference sequence). There are 14 residues in the CDR3. V was cut by 5 bases and J by 1 base, with 12 bases left in between. CDR3 bases: TGTGCCAGCAGTCGCCGGACAGAGAACACTGAAGCTTTCTTT. Translating it yields CASSRRTENTEAFF.

The rearrangement uses TRBV24-1 and TRBJ1-5, with TRBD1 matching over 8 bases. Germline lookup yields CDR1 KGHDR and CDR2 SFDVKD. Trimming cost V 3 bases and J 7 bases; bases outside gene matches: 10. The CDR3 has 16 amino acids. CDR3 DNA sequence: TGTGCCACCAGTGATCGACGACAGGGGACGGGACAGCCCCAGCATTTT. Amino acid sequence: CATSDRRQGTGQPQHF.

The rearrangement links TRBV3-1 (or the pseudogene TRBV3-2) to TRBJ2-1; 10 positions match TRBD2. J gave up 8 bases and V 3 bases, and 7 bases lay outside the gene matches. In germline, CDR1 is LGHDT, CDR2 YNNKEL (reference sequence). This CDR3 comprises 15 residues. CDR3 amino acids: CASSHLAGVTYEQFF. The DNA for the CDR3 is TGTGCCAGCAGCCACCTAGCGGGAGTAACCTATGAGCAGTTCTTC.

A few counts support this clone. The V and J genes are TRBV5-1 and TRBJ1-1; D call uncertain. Germline-derived CDR1 and CDR2 are SGHRS and YFSETQ. CDR3 length equals 14 residues. Trimming shortened V by 7 bases and J by 3 bases, and 16 bases separated the two germline ends. Here the CDR3 reads CASGSNLPYTEAFF. CDR3 DNA: TGCGCCAGCGGCTCTAACCTCCCTTACACTGAAGCTTTCTTT.

The rearrangement joins TRBV18 to TRBJ1-1, with 7 bases that match TRBD1. This CDR3 has 17 amino acids. Germline CDR1 reads KGHSH; CDR2 reads LQKENI. V lost 3 bases to trimming and J lost 10 bases; unmatched junction nucleotides: 20. In DNA form, the CDR3 reads TGTGCCAGCTCACCGAATACAGGGGTGGTGGGGGAGGCCGGAGCTTTCTTT. Its protein is CASSPNTGVVGEAGAFF. Together with reference TRBV18 and TRBJ1-1, the CDR3 gives the full variable domain: NAGVMQNPRHLVRRRGQEARLRCSPMKGHSHVYWYRQLPEEGLKFMVYLQKENIIDESGMPKERFSAEFPKEGPSILRIQQVVRGDSAAYFCASSPNTGVVGEAGAFFGQGTRLTVV.

This chain uses TRBV6-5 with TRBJ2-7, with 7 bases aligning to TRBD1. Germline CDR1 reads MNHEY; CDR2 reads SVGAGI. This CDR3 region has 14 residues. Germline trimming cut 6 bases from V and 4 bases from J; bases unmatched to any gene: 9. CDR3 in DNA: TGTGCCAGCAGACCGGGACAGACGCTTTACGAGCAGTACTTC. This codes for CASRPGQTLYEQYF.

The V and J genes are TRBV9 and TRBJ2-1, with TRBD2 identical over 8 bases. The V and J ends lost 0 bases and 6 bases, in that order; junction bases with no gene match: 2. This CDR3 contains 14 residues. Germline CDR1 SGDLS, CDR2 YYNGEE. The CDR3 bases are TGTGCCAGCAGCGTAGAAGGACTAGCCAATGAGCAGTTCTTC. Its protein is CASSVEGLANEQFF.

The chain is built from TRBV6-5 and TRBJ1-2; D not certain. Germline CDR1 and CDR2: MNHEY and SVGAGI. V was trimmed by 5 bases and J by 2 bases, leaving 12 bases between them. The CDR3 has 14 residues. The CDR3 DNA follows: TGTGCCAGCAGTCCCTACGAGGAGAACTATGGCTACACCTTC. The encoded protein is CASSPYEENYGYTF.

This clone was observed a few times. The chain combines TRBV28 with TRBJ1-1, with D possibly TRBD1 on 6 matching bases. The germline V gene encodes CDR1 MDHEN and CDR2 SYDVKM. This CDR3 has 11 residues. Deletions cut 6 bases from V and 12 bases from J, with 14 bases between. The CDR3: CASSYRTESFF. The CDR3, as DNA: TGTGCCAGCAGCTATAGGACAGAATCTTTCTTT.